These 20 T cell receptor beta chains came from one sample sequenced in a study of blood T cell repertoires in COVID-19. Sequenced by immunoSEQ multiplex PCR; TCRdb stores in-frame clones only, minus some. The sample includes 270,000 or so clones, about 91% of them seen just once. The material sequenced was PBMCs or T cells enriched from blood (not recorded which). These receptors were taken from a woman between 40 and 55 years old with acute COVID-19.

In its sample, this clone was seen once. The chain couples TRBV5-1 to TRBJ2-6; no definite D call. Germline V gene sequence: CDR1 SGHRS, CDR2 YFSETQ. The CDR3 is 14 residues long. Trimming took off 4 bases at V and 0 bases at J, with 5 bases between the two ends. CDR3 DNA: TGCGCCAGCAGCCAGGACTCTGGGGCCAACGTCCTGACTTTC. As protein: CASSQDSGANVLTF.

CDR3 amino acids: CAWNRGSNQPQHF. Written as DNA, the CDR3 is TGTGCCTGGAACAGAGGGAGCAATCAGCCCCAGCATTTT. The chain has TRBV30 and TRBJ1-5; D gene uncertain. This CDR3 has 13 residues. Trimming stripped 4 bases from V and 1 base from J, with 8 bases between. The germline V gene has CDR1 GTSNPN and CDR2 SVGIG (reference sequence).

The chain carries TRBV7-9 and TRBJ2-5, with TRBD2 matching 8 bases. This CDR3 comprises 15 residues. Germline trimming cut 6 bases from V and 5 bases from J; bases unmatched to any gene: 11. The germline gives CDR1 SEHNR, CDR2 FQNEAQ (reference sequence). The CDR3 coding sequence is TGTGCCAGCAGTCCGAAAATCAGCGGGAGTGAGACCCAGTACTTC. Translated, it gives CASSPKISGSETQYF.

V gene TRBV14 combines with J gene TRBJ2-7; D perhaps matches TRBD1 (5 bases). The germline gives CDR1 SGHDN, CDR2 FVKESK. CDR3 size: 15 residues. The germline V and J ends were trimmed by 0 bases and 2 bases, with 11 bases remaining between them. In DNA form, the CDR3 reads TGTGCCAGCAGCCAAGAGGTGGGGCACACCTACGAGCAGTACTTC. It specifies CASSQEVGHTYEQYF.

V gene TRBV5-1 combines with J gene TRBJ1-2; a possible D gene is TRBD1 (5 bases). This CDR3 region has 15 residues. In germline, CDR1 is SGHRS, CDR2 YFSETQ. V shed 2 bases and J shed 7 bases, with 18 bases lying between them. As DNA, the CDR3 is TGCGCCAGCAGCTTCATTCGGCAGGGAAGTTCTGGCTACACCTTC. Residues: CASSFIRQGSSGYTF.

The rearrangement joins TRBV2 to TRBJ2-1; 11 bases match TRBD2. The CDR3 covers 15 residues. Unmatched junction bases numbered 8, after V lost 7 bases and J lost 6 bases. Germline loops: CDR1 SNHLY, CDR2 FYNNEI. The CDR3 here is CASTGGSGRGNEQFF. The CDR3 DNA sequence: TGTGCCAGCACCGGGGGTAGCGGGAGGGGCAATGAGCAGTTCTTC.

The chain employs TRBV10-3 and TRBJ2-7; 8 nucleotides line up with TRBD2. Germline V gene data show CDR1 as ENHRY and CDR2 as SYGVKD. The CDR3 has 12 amino acids. V shed 2 bases, J shed 7 bases, and the junction held 1 base outside the gene matches. The CDR3 reads CAISEAGGEQYF. In DNA, the CDR3 is TGTGCCATCAGTGAGGCGGGGGGAGAGCAGTACTTC.

The DNA of the CDR3 is TGTGCCAGCAGCGTCCCGGGACAGGCGAGCTATGGCTACACCTTC. Its translation: CASSVPGQASYGYTF. The chain employs TRBV7-9 and TRBJ1-2; 8 bases match TRBD1. V lost 5 bases, J lost 4 bases, and 9 bases stayed unmatched. The length of the CDR3 is 15 residues. Germline CDR1 is SEHNR and CDR2 is FQNEAQ (reference sequence).

V usage is TRBV7-8 and J usage is TRBJ1-1; maybe TRBD1 (5 bases). Germline loops: CDR1 SGHVS, CDR2 FQNEAQ. The CDR3 loop spans 16 amino acids. V was pared by 1 base and J by 4 bases, with 16 bases between. This CDR3 is CASSLEVGREGTEAFF. The CDR3 coding sequence is TGTGCCAGCAGCTTAGAAGTGGGCAGGGAAGGCACTGAAGCTTTCTTT.

The J gene is TRBJ2-1, the V gene TRBV9, with a weak D call TRBD2 (5 bases). The germline V gene has CDR1 SGDLS and CDR2 YYNGEE. The CDR3 consists of 14 residues. V lost 2 bases and J lost 3, with 9 bases in between. This chain's CDR3 is CASSVNSDYNEQFF. CDR3 sequence (DNA): TGTGCCAGCAGCGTCAATAGCGACTACAATGAGCAGTTCTTC. Filled out from reference TRBV9 and TRBJ2-1, the complete variable domain reads DSGVTQTPKHLITATGQRVTLRCSPRSGDLSVYWYQQSLDQGLQFLIQYYNGEERAKGNILERFSAQQFPDLHSELNLSSLELGDSALYFCASSVNSDYNEQFFGPGTRLTVL.

This chain connects TRBV19 to TRBJ2-3; tentative D call: TRBD2 (7 bases). The CDR3 has 14 residues. Trimming left V 3 bases short and J 4 bases short, with 11 bases between. Germline V gene lookup returns CDR1 LNHDA and CDR2 SQIVND (reference sequence). In nucleotides, the CDR3 is TGTGCCAGTAGTATCGGGGGGCCCGCAGATACGCAGTATTTT. This encodes CASSIGGPADTQYF.

The rearrangement joins TRBV9 to TRBJ2-2, with D possibly matching TRBD2 (5 bases). The CDR3 is 16 amino acids. CDR1 is SGDLS and CDR2 is YYNGEE in the germline V gene. Trimming removed 0 bases from V and 0 bases from J, with 9 bases in between. This CDR3 reads CASSVDGGSNTGELFF. The CDR3 DNA follows: TGTGCCAGCAGCGTAGACGGCGGGTCGAACACCGGGGAGCTGTTTTTT. Looking up the rest from reference TRBV9 and TRBJ2-2 gives the full variable domain: DSGVTQTPKHLITATGQRVTLRCSPRSGDLSVYWYQQSLDQGLQFLIQYYNGEERAKGNILERFSAQQFPDLHSELNLSSLELGDSALYFCASSVDGGSNTGELFFGEGSRLTVL.

This clone was detected only once. The chain links TRBV10-3 to TRBJ2-7; TRBD1 matches 11 bases. With 5 bases clipped from V and 4 bases from J, the junction kept 7 bases outside the gene matches. In germline, CDR1 is ENHRY, CDR2 SYGVKD. This CDR3 spans 15 amino acids. The DNA for the CDR3 is TGTGCCATCAGTCAAGGACAGGGGGCCGTTTACGAGCAGTACTTC. Translating gives CAISQGQGAVYEQYF.

The chain joins TRBV18 to TRBJ2-1; 7 bases align to TRBD2. Trimming took 3 bases from V and 0 from J; bases not matched to a gene: 8. Germline CDR1 reads KGHSH; CDR2 reads LQKENI. CDR3 length: 17 amino acids. This chain's CDR3 is CASSPSSGTSSYNEQFF. The CDR3 nucleotides read TGTGCCAGCTCACCCTCTAGCGGTACTAGCTCCTACAATGAGCAGTTCTTC.

The CDR3 region is CAWSEGRQTYQETQYF. CDR3 DNA: TGTGCCTGGAGTGAAGGCAGACAGACGTACCAAGAGACCCAGTACTTC. This rearrangement joins TRBV30 to TRBJ2-5; possible D gene TRBD1, 5 bases. CDR3 size: 16 residues. The germline gives CDR1 GTSNPN, CDR2 SVGIG (reference sequence). The ends were cut back, 1 base at V and 0 bases at J, with 15 bases in the middle.

This clone was seen just once. The chain employs TRBV9 and TRBJ2-7, with 10 bases aligning to TRBD2. V was clipped by 4 bases and J by 1 base; unmatched bases: 8. This CDR3 is built from 16 residues. Germline loops: CDR1 SGDLS, CDR2 YYNGEE. The CDR3 DNA is TGTGCCAGCAGCCCCACTAGCGGGACTATTTCCTACGAGCAGTACTTC. It codes for CASSPTSGTISYEQYF.

The genes are TRBV24-1 and TRBJ1-2; TRBD1 aligns across 8 bases. The CDR3 contains 13 residues. Per germline, CDR1 KGHDR and CDR2 SFDVKD. J was trimmed by 8 bases and V by 5 bases; bases with no gene match: 6. The CDR3, as DNA: TGTGCCACCAGTGGAGACAGGGGTTTGGGCTACACCTTC. Encoded protein: CATSGDRGLGYTF.

The V call is TRBV30, the J call TRBJ1-6; TRBD1 is a possible D gene (5 bases). The length of the CDR3 is 13 residues. V was clipped by 1 base and J by 7 bases, with 8 bases between them. Per germline, CDR1 GTSNPN and CDR2 SVGIG (reference sequence). The CDR3 protein is CAWSAGPNSPLHF. The CDR3 DNA reads as TGTGCCTGGAGTGCAGGGCCCAATTCACCCCTCCACTTT.

The gene calls are TRBV12-3 or TRBV12-4 and TRBJ2-5; TRBD2 might be the D (6 bases). V was pared by 3 bases and J by 5 bases, with 10 bases between. The CDR3 is made up of 13 amino acids. The DNA for the CDR3 is TGTGCCAGCAGTTTCACTAGCTTGGAGACCCAGTACTTC. Its protein is CASSFTSLETQYF.

This clone was observed at least ten times. J is TRBJ2-3 and V is TRBV27; TRBD1 agrees at 7 bases. The trim removed 3 bases at V and 4 bases at J, leaving 13 bases unmatched. Per germline, CDR1 MNHEY and CDR2 SMNVEV (reference sequence). The CDR3 runs to 17 residues. The CDR3 spells CASSFRDSLLTSDTQYF. DNA of the CDR3: TGTGCCAGCAGTTTCAGGGACAGCCTTTTGACCTCAGATACGCAGTATTTT.